This TCR beta chain was observed in a study of blood T cell repertoires in COVID-19. Turning to the study itself: Some COVID-19 samples were acute and others convalescent; all came from the United States, Italy and Spain. T cells, B-cell-depleted T cells, or PBMCs provided the cDNA or gDNA that served as material.

Under the authors' procedure: Estimated nucleated cell counts came from reference gene primer amplification. Only in-frame clones appear in the TCRdb table, and some are missing; sequencing was by immunoSEQ multiplex PCR. The V and J calls and clone size were taken over from that table, and D and trimming were inferred from the DNA. The sample consists of around 120,000 clones, 75% to 95% of them appearing once. The source is a human donor with active COVID-19. The donor label of this sample is uncertain. The sequenced material came from peripheral blood.

This CDR3 reads CASSNQANTQYF. In nucleotides, the CDR3 is TGTGCCAGTAGTAATCAGGCAAATACGCAGTATTTT. The chain employs TRBV19 and TRBJ2-3; D gene uncertain. The germline V and J ends were trimmed by 4 bases and 7 bases, with 9 bases remaining between them. Germline V gene lookup returns CDR1 LNHDA and CDR2 SQIVND (reference sequence). The CDR3 loop spans 12 amino acids.